This TCR beta chain was profiled in a study of blood T cell repertoires in COVID-19. Study as a whole: Samples taken during acute and convalescent COVID-19 were collected in the United States, Italy and Spain. T cells, B-cell-depleted T cells, or PBMCs supplied cDNA or gDNA.

Using immunoSEQ multiplex PCR, the repertoire was profiled, and TCRdb retains in-frame clones only, with some absent. The sample comprises 400,000 to 450,000 clones, approximately 88% of which are singletons, and roughly 13% rests with the top ten. The CDR3 covers 11 residues. Germline lookup yields CDR1 DFQATT and CDR2 SNEGSKA (reference sequence). V was cut by 6 bases and J by 6 bases, with 8 bases left in between. Seattle participants joined during active infection and were tracked over time. V is TRBV20-1 and J is TRBJ2-2; no clear D. The receptor comes from a woman between 50 and 59 years old with COVID-19, enrolled during active disease. Sequencing was done on a sample of peripheral blood. CDR3 in DNA: TGCAGTGCCCCTCGGGCCGGGGAGCTGTTTTTT. Translation gives CSAPRAGELFF.